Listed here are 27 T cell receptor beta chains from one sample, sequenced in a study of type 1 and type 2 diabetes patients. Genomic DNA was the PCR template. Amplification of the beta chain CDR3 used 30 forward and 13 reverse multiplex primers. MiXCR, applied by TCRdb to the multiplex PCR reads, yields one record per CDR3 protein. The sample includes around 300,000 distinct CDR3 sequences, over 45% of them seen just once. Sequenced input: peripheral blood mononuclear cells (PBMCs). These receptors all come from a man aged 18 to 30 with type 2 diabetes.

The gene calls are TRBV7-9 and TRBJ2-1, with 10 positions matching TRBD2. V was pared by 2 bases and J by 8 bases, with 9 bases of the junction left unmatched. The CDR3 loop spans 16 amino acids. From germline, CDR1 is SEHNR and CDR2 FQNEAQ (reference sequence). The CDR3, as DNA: TGTGCCAGCAGCTTATGGGCTAGCGGGAGCTTCGATGAGCAGTTCTTC. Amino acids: CASSLWASGSFDEQFF.

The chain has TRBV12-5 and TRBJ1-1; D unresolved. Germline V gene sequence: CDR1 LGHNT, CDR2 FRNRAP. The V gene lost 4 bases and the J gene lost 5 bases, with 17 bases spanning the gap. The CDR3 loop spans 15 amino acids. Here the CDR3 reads CASGWILLGKTEAFF. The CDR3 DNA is TGTGCTAGTGGTTGGATCCTACTGGGAAAAACTGAAGCTTTCTTT.

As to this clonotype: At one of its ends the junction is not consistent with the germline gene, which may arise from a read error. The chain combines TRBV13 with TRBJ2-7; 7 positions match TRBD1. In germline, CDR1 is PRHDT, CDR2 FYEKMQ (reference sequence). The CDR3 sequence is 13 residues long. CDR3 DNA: TGCGCCAGCAGGCAGGGACAGAACTACGAGCAGTACTTC. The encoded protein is CASRQGQNYEQYF. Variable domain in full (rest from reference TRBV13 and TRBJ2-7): AAGVIQSPRHLIKEKRETATLKCYPIPRHDTVYWYQQGPGQDPQFLISFYEKMQSDKGSIPDRFSAQQFSDYHSELNMSSLELGDSALYFCASRQGQNYEQYFGPGTRLTVT.

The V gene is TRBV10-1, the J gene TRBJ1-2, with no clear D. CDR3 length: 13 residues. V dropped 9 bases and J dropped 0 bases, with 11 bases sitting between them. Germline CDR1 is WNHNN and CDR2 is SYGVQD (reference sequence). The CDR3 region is CASSAATNYGYTF. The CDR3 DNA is TGCGCCAGTTCAGCGGCTACTAACTATGGCTACACCTTC.

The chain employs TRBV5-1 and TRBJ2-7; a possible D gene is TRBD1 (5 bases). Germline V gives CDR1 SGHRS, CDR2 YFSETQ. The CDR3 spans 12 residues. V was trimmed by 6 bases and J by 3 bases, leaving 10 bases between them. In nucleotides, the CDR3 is TGCGCCAGCACGGACACGTACTACGAGCAGTACTTC. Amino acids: CASTDTYYEQYF.

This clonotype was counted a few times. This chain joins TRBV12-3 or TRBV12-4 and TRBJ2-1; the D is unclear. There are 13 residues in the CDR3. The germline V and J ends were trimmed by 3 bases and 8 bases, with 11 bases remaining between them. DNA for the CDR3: TGTGCCAGCAGTTTTGGCTGGGGTGATGAGCAGTTCTTC. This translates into CASSFGWGDEQFF.

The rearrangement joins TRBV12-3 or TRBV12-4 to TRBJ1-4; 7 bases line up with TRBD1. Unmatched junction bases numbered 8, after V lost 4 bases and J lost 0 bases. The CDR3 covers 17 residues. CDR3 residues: CASSSTRGIATNEKLFF. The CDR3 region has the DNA TGTGCCAGCAGTTCAACCAGGGGGATTGCAACTAATGAAAAACTGTTTTTT.

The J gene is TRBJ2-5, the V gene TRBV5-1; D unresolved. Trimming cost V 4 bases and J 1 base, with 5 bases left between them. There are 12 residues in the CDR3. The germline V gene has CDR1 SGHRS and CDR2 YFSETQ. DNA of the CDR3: TGCGCCAGCAGCCGGGTCCAAGAGACCCAGTACTTC. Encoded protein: CASSRVQETQYF.

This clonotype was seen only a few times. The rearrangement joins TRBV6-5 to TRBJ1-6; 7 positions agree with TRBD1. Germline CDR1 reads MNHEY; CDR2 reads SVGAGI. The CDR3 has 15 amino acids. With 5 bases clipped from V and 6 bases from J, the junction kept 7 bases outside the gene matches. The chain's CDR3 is CASSMSWDSNSPLHF. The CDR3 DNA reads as TGTGCCAGCAGTATGTCCTGGGACAGTAATTCACCCCTCCACTTT.

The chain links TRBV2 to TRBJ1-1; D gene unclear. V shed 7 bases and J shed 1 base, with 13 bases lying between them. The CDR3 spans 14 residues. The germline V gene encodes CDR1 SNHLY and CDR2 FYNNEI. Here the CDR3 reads CASKPSRANTEAFF. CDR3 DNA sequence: TGTGCCAGCAAGCCGTCCAGAGCGAACACTGAAGCTTTCTTT.

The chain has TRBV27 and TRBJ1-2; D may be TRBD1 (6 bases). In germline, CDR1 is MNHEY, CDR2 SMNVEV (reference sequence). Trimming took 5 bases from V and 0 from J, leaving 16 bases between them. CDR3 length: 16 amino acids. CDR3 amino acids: CASSPGTLVANYGYTF. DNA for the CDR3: TGTGCCAGCAGTCCTGGGACACTGGTAGCTAACTATGGCTACACCTTC.

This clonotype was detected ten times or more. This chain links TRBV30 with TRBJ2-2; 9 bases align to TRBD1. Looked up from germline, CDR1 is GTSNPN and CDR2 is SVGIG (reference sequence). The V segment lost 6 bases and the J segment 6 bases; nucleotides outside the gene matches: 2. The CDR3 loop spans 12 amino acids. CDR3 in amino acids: CACRQGAGELFF. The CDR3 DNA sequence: TGTGCCTGCCGACAGGGGGCCGGGGAGCTGTTTTTT.

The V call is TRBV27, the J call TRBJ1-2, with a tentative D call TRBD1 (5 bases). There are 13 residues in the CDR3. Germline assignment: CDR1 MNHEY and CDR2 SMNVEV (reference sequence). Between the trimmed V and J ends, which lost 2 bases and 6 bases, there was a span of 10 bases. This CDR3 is CASSLVGTDGYTF. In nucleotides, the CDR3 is TGTGCCAGCAGTTTAGTGGGGACGGATGGCTACACCTTC.

The CDR3 DNA reads as TGTGCCAGTAGCGTCCTAACAGGGATGGATGGCTACACCTTC. Protein product: CASSVLTGMDGYTF. The V and J genes are TRBV7-9 and TRBJ1-2, with a tentative D call TRBD1 (6 bases). The length of the CDR3 is 14 residues. Germline assignment: CDR1 SEHNR and CDR2 FQNEAQ (reference sequence). V shed 9 bases and J shed 6 bases, with 20 bases lying between them.

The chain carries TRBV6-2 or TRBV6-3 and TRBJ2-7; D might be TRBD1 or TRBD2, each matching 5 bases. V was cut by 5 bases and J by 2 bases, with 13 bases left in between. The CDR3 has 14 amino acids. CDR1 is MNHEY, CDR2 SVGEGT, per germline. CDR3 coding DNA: TGTGCCAGCAGTCACCCCGGGACCCCCTACGAGCAGTACTTC. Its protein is CASSHPGTPYEQYF.

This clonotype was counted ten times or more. This chain's CDR3 is CSARPQDTEAFF. The CDR3 region has the DNA TGCAGTGCTAGACCACAGGACACTGAAGCTTTCTTT. V is TRBV20-1 and J is TRBJ1-1, with a tentative D call TRBD1 (5 bases). V was cut by 2 bases and J by 3 bases, with 7 bases left in between. Germline assignment: CDR1 DFQATT and CDR2 SNEGSKA (reference sequence). The CDR3 runs 12 residues.

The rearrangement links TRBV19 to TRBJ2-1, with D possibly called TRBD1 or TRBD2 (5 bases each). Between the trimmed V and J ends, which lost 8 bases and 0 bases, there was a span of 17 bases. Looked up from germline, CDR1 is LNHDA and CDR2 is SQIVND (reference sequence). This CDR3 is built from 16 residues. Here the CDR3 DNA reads TGTGCCAGTGCGCCTTTAGGGACGGTCTCCTACAATGAGCAGTTCTTC. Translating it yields CASAPLGTVSYNEQFF.

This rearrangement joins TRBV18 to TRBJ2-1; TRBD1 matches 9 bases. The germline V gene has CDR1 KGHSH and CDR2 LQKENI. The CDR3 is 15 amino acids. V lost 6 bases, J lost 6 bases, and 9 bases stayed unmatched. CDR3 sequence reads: CASSRGQGTGNEQFF. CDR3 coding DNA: TGTGCCAGCTCGCGCGGACAGGGGACGGGCAATGAGCAGTTCTTC. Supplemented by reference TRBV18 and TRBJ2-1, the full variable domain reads NAGVMQNPRHLVRRRGQEARLRCSPMKGHSHVYWYRQLPEEGLKFMVYLQKENIIDESGMPKERFSAEFPKEGPSILRIQQVVRGDSAAYFCASSRGQGTGNEQFFGPGTRLTVL.

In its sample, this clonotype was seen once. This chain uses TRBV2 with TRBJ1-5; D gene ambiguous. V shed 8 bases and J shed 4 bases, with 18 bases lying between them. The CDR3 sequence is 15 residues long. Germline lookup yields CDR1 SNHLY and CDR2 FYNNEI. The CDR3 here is CASSRSAGGNQPQHF. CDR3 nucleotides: TGTGCCAGCTCGAGGAGTGCGGGAGGTAATCAGCCCCAGCATTTT. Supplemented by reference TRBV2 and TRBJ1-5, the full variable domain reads EPEVTQTPSHQVTQMGQEVILRCVPISNHLYFYWYRQILGQKVEFLVSFYNNEISEKSEIFDDQFSVERPDGSNFTLKIRSTKLEDSAMYFCASSRSAGGNQPQHFGDGTRLSIL.

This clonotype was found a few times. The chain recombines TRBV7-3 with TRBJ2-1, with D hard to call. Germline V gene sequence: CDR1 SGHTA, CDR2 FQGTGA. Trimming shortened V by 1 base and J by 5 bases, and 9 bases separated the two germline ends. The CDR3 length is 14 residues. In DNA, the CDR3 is TGTGCCAGCAGCTTAAGACCGGCTGACAATGAGCAGTTCTTC. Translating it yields CASSLRPADNEQFF.

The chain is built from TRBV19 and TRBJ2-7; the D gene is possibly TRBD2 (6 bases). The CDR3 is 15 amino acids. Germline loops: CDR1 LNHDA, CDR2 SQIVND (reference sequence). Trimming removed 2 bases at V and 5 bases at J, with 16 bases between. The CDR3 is CASSIFGGINDEQYF. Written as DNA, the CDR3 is TGTGCCAGTAGTATATTTGGGGGGATAAACGACGAGCAGTACTTC. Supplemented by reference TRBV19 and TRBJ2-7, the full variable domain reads DGGITQSPKYLFRKEGQNVTLSCEQNLNHDAMYWYRQDPGQGLRLIYYSQIVNDFQKGDIAEGYSVSREKKESFPLTVTSAQKNPTAFYLCASSIFGGINDEQYFGPGTRLTVT.

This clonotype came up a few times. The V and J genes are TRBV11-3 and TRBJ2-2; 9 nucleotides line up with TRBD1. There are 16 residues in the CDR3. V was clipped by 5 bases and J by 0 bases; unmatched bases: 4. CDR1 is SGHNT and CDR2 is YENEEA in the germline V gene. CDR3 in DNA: TGTGCCAGCAGCGACAGGGGGAAAGCGAACACCGGGGAGCTGTTTTTT. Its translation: CASSDRGKANTGELFF.

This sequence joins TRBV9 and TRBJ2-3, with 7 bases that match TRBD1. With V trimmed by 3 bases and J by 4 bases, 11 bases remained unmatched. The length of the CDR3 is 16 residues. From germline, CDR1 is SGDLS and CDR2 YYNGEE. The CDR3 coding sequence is TGTGCCAGCAGCGACCGACAGGGTGGTCCTGCAGATACGCAGTATTTT. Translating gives CASSDRQGGPADTQYF. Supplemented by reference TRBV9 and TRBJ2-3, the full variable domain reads DSGVTQTPKHLITATGQRVTLRCSPRSGDLSVYWYQQSLDQGLQFLIQYYNGEERAKGNILERFSAQQFPDLHSELNLSSLELGDSALYFCASSDRQGGPADTQYFGPGTRLTVL.

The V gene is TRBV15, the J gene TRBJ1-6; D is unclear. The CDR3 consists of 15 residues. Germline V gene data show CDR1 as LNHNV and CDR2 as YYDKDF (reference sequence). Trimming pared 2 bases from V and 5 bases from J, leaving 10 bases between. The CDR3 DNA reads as TGTGCCACCAGCAGATCCCCAGGCCATAATTCACCCCTCCACTTT. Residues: CATSRSPGHNSPLHF. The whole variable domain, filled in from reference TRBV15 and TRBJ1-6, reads DAMVIQNPRYQVTQFGKPVTLSCSQTLNHNVMYWYQQKSSQAPKLLFHYYDKDFNNEADTPDNFQSRRPNTSFCFLDIRSPGLGDTAMYLCATSRSPGHNSPLHFGNGTRLTVT.

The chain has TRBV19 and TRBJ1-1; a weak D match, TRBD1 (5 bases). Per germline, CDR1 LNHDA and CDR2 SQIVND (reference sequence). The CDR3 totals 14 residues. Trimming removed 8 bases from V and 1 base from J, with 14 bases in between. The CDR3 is CASRDGGGNTEAFF. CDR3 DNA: TGTGCCAGTCGGGACGGCGGCGGGAACACTGAAGCTTTCTTT. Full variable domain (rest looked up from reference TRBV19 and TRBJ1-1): DGGITQSPKYLFRKEGQNVTLSCEQNLNHDAMYWYRQDPGQGLRLIYYSQIVNDFQKGDIAEGYSVSREKKESFPLTVTSAQKNPTAFYLCASRDGGGNTEAFFGQGTRLTVV.

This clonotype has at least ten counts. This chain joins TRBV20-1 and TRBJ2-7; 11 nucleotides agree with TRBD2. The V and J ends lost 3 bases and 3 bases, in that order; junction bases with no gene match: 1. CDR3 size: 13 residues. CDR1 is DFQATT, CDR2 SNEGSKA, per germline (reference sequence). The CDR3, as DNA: TGCAGTGCTAGGGGGACTAGCGGCTACGAGCAGTACTTC. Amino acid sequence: CSARGTSGYEQYF.

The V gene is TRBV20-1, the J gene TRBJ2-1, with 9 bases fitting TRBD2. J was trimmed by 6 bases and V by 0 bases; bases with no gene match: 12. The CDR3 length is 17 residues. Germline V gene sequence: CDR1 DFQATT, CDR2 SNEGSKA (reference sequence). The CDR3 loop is CSARDEGSAGGPNEQFF. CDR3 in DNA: TGCAGTGCTAGAGATGAGGGTTCGGCGGGGGGGCCCAATGAGCAGTTCTTC.